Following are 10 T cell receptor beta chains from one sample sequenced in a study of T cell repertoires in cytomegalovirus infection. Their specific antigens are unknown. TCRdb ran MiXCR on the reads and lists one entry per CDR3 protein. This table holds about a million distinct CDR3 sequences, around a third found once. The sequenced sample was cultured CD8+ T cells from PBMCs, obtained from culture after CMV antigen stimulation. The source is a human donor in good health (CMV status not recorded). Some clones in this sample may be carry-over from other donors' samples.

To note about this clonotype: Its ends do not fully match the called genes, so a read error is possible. The CDR3 spells CASSPFLNYEQYF. The CDR3 nucleotides are TGTGCTAGCAGCCCCTTTTTAAACTACGAGCAGTACTTC. The chain has TRBV7-7 and TRBJ2-7; D unclear. The CDR3 is 13 amino acids. In germline, CDR1 is SSHAT, CDR2 FNYEAQ (reference sequence).

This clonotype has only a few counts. CDR3 coding DNA: TGTGCCAGCAGCTTAGTGGGACAGGGCGGAGGGCTAGCGGGGGAGAGCTCCTACGAGCAGTACGTC. It encodes CASSLVGQGGGLAGESSYEQYV. The chain has TRBV7-6 and TRBJ2-7; D possibly corresponds to TRBD2 (10 bases). V lost 1 base and J lost 0, with 31 bases in between. This CDR3 is built from 22 residues. Germline-derived CDR1 and CDR2 are SGHVS and FNYEAQ.

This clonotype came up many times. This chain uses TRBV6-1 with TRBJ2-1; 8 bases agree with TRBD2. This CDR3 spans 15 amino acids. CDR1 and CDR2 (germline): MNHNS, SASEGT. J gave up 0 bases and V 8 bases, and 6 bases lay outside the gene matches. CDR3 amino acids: CASRGGGSSYNEQFF. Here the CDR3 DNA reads TGTGCCAGCCGGGGGGGGGGCAGCTCCTACAATGAGCAGTTCTTC.

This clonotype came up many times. CDR3 sequence: CASSLEPSIHYGYTF. The CDR3 nucleotides read TGTGCCAGCAGCTTAGAACCCTCCATACATTATGGCTACACCTTC. V and J are TRBV7-2 and TRBJ1-2; no firm D call. The CDR3 is 15 amino acids. The V and J ends lost 1 base and 5 bases respectively, with 14 bases between them. Germline V gene sequence: CDR1 SGHTA, CDR2 FQGNSA.

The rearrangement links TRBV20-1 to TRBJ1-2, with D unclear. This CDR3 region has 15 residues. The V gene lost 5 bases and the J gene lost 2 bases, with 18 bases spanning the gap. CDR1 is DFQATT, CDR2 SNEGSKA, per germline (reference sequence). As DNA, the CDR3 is TGCAGTGCTGCTTCGCCGGAGAGAAAAAACTATGGCTACACCTTC. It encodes CSAASPERKNYGYTF.

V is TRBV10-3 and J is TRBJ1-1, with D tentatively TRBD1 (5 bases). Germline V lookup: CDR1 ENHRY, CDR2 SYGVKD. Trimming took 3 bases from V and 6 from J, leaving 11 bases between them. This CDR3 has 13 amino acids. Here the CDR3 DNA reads TGTGCCATCAGTGACCCAGGGCGGCCTGAAGCTTTCTTT. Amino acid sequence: CAISDPGRPEAFF.

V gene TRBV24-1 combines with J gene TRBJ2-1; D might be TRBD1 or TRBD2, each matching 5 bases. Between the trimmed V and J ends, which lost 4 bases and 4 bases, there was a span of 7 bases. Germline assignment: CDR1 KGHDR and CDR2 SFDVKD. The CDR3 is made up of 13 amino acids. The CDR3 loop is CATSEGRYNEQFF. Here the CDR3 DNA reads TGTGCCACCAGTGAGGGACGGTACAATGAGCAGTTCTTC.

The CDR3 DNA is TGTGCCACCAGCAGAAATCGTCGGGACAGGGGGAATGAGCAGTTCTTC. Its translation is CATSRNRRDRGNEQFF. The chain has TRBV15 and TRBJ2-1, with 11 positions matching TRBD1. This CDR3 has 16 amino acids. V gave up 2 bases and J gave up 7 bases; unmatched junction bases: 7. Germline lookup yields CDR1 LNHNV and CDR2 YYDKDF (reference sequence). Supplemented by reference TRBV15 and TRBJ2-1, the full variable domain reads DAMVIQNPRYQVTQFGKPVTLSCSQTLNHNVMYWYQQKSSQAPKLLFHYYDKDFNNEADTPDNFQSRRPNTSFCFLDIRSPGLGDTAMYLCATSRNRRDRGNEQFFGPGTRLTVL.

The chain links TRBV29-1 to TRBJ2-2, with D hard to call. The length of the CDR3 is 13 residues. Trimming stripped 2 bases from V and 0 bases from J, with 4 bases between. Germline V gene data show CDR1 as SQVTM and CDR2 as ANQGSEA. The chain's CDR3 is CSVETPNTGELFF. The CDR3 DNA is TGCAGCGTTGAAACACCGAACACCGGGGAGCTGTTTTTT.

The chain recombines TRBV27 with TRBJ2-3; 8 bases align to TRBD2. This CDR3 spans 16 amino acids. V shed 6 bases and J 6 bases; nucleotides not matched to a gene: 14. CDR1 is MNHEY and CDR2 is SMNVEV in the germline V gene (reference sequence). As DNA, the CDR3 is TGTGCCAGCAGCATTATGACTAGCGCCCCTTTGGATACGCAGTATTTT. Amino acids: CASSIMTSAPLDTQYF.